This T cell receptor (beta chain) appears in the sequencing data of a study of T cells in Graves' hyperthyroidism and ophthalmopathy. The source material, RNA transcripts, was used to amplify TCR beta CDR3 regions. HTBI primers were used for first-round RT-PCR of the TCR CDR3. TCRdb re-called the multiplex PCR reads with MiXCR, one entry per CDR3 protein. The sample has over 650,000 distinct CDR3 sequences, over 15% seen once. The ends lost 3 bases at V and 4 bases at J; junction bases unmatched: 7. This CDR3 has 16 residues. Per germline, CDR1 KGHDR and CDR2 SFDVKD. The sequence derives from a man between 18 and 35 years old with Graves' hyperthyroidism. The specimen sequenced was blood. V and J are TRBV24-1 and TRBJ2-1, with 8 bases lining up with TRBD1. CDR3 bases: TGTGCCACCAGTGATCCAGGGGGCCGGGATTACAATGAGCAGTTCTTC. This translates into CATSDPGGRDYNEQFF.